Listed below are T cell receptor beta chains from one sample, sequenced in a study of human T cells and chemical hapten exposure. MiXCR, applied by TCRdb to the RACE reads, yields one record per CDR3 protein. The sample lists roughly 30,000 distinct CDR3 sequences, over 9% occurring once. This sample comprised whole blood, obtained in connection with sensitization to the hapten diphenylcyclopropenone (DPC). These receptors all come from a man younger than 45 with alopecia areata. Some clones in this sample may be carry-over from other donors' samples. Each CDR3 is given with its conserved first and last residue. Each record gives: clone size, D gene, V gene, J gene, CDR3 protein, CDR3 DNA. The D gene is left open where the match is weak. Clone size is given for some rows only: seen once, a few or many times, or a class if the clone is expanded.

many	.	TRBV18	TRBJ2-3	CASSPLKSDTQYF	TGTGCCAGCTCACCACTAAAGTCAGATACGCAGTATTTT
few	TRBD1	TRBV18	TRBJ2-1	CASSLPRDSSYNEQFF	TGTGCCAGCTCTCTTCCCCGGGACAGCTCCTACAATGAGCAGTTCTTC
many	TRBD2	TRBV27	TRBJ2-1	CASTLRGGSSYNEQFF	TGTGCCAGCACCCTCCGGGGGGGCTCCTCCTACAATGAGCAGTTCTTC
many	TRBD1	TRBV6-6	TRBJ2-5	CASSYTGQGKETQYF	TGTGCCAGCAGTTACACAGGACAGGGAAAAGAGACCCAGTACTTC
many	.	TRBV6-2/TRBV6-3	TRBJ2-5	CASTLRGNQETQYF	TGTGCCAGCACCCTCCGGGGGAACCAAGAGACCCAGTACTTC
many	.	TRBV11-3	TRBJ2-1	CASSLDGGRFF	TGTGCCAGCAGCTTAGATGGAGGGCGGTTCTTC
.	.	TRBV6-5	TRBJ1-4	CASRPGESPATNEKLFF	TGTGCCAGTAGACCAGGGGAATCTCCAGCAACTAATGAAAAACTGTTTTTT
few	.	TRBV29-1	TRBJ2-3	CSVADTQYF	TGCAGCGTTGCAGATACGCAGTATTTT
many	.	TRBV29-1	TRBJ2-7	CSVGDQAHEQYF	TGCAGCGTTGGGGACCAAGCCCACGAGCAGTACTTC
many	.	TRBV25-1	TRBJ1-3	CASNPRFVGAVTFSETGNTIYF	TGTGCCAGCAACCCCCGCTTTGTTGGGGCGGTGACCTTTTCTGAGACTGGAAACACCATATATTTT
many	.	TRBV30	TRBJ1-2	CACGQGTVDGYTF	TGTGCCTGTGGCCAGGGCACGGTAGACGGCTACACCTTC
.	.	TRBV12-3/TRBV12-4	TRBJ1-2	CASSLGTVRGYTF	TGTGCCAGCAGTTTAGGGACCGTAAGGGGCTACACCTTC
many	.	TRBV11-2	TRBJ1-1	CASSVRQITEAFF	TGTGCCAGCAGCGTAAGACAGATCACTGAAGCTTTCTTT
few	.	TRBV12-3/TRBV12-4	TRBJ2-7	CASSLNRAHEQYF	TGTGCCAGCAGTTTAAACAGGGCCCACGAGCAGTACTTC
many	.	TRBV6-6	TRBJ1-3	CASTNTDGSSGNTIYF	TGTGCCAGCACCAACACGGACGGTAGCTCTGGAAACACCATATATTTT
many	.	TRBV29-1	TRBJ2-5	CSVGSPQETQYF	TGCAGCGTTGGTTCGCCCCAAGAGACCCAGTACTTC
few	TRBD1	TRBV19	TRBJ2-1	CASNRDRSYNEQFF	TGTGCCAGTAACAGGGACAGGTCCTACAATGAGCAGTTCTTC
many	TRBD1	TRBV18	TRBJ2-3	CASSPMTGGKTDTQYF	TGTGCCAGCTCACCCATGACAGGGGGTAAGACAGATACGCAGTATTTT
few	TRBD2	TRBV3-1	TRBJ2-5	CASTATLADQETQYF	TGTGCCAGCACCGCGACACTAGCGGACCAAGAGACCCAGTACTTC
.	.	TRBV9	TRBJ1-3	CASSVTGNGHTIYF	TGTGCCAGCAGCGTTACAGGGAATGGACACACCATATATTTT
few	TRBD2	TRBV11-3	TRBJ2-1	CASSAGLALEQFF	TGTGCCAGCAGCGCGGGACTAGCCCTTGAGCAGTTCTTC
many	.	TRBV27	TRBJ2-4	CASSFGITAKNIQYF	TGTGCCAGCAGTTTCGGCATTACGGCCAAAAACATTCAGTACTTC
.	TRBD1	TRBV18	TRBJ2-3	CASSPPGGADTQYF	TGTGCCAGCTCACCACCAGGGGGCGCAGATACGCAGTATTTT
.	TRBD2	TRBV20-1	TRBJ2-1	CSARDQTSGRRPEQFF	TGCAGTGCTAGAGACCAGACTAGCGGGAGGCGTCCTGAGCAGTTCTTC
many	TRBD2	TRBV15	TRBJ2-5	CATSRVRGGETQYF	TGTGCCACCAGCAGAGTTCGGGGGGGAGAGACCCAGTACTTC
many	.	TRBV9	TRBJ2-7	CASSVLGGVREQYF	TGTGCCAGCAGCGTATTAGGAGGGGTCAGGGAGCAGTACTTC
many	TRBD1	TRBV27	TRBJ2-7	CASRGTDRGPEQYF	TGTGCCAGTCGGGGCACGGACAGGGGGCCCGAGCAGTACTTC
.	TRBD1	TRBV27	TRBJ1-5	CASSPTGLSNQPQHF	TGTGCCAGCAGCCCGACAGGGTTGAGCAATCAGCCCCAGCATTTT
.	.	TRBV19	TRBJ1-1	CASSSSVRTSEAFF	TGTGCCAGTAGTAGTTCGGTTAGGACCAGTGAAGCTTTCTTT
few	.	TRBV5-1	TRBJ1-1	CASSLGTTNTEAFF	TGCGCCAGCAGCTTGGGGACAACGAACACTGAAGCTTTCTTT
many	.	TRBV28	TRBJ1-6	CASSSGKSPLHF	TGTGCCAGCAGTTCAGGGAAGTCACCCCTCCACTTT
few	TRBD1	TRBV18	TRBJ2-3	CASSPSRTGTTDTQYF	TGTGCCAGCTCACCATCCAGGACAGGCACCACAGATACGCAGTATTTT
few	TRBD1	TRBV12-3/TRBV12-4	TRBJ2-5	CASRNRGGETQYF	TGTGCCAGCAGAAACAGGGGCGGTGAGACCCAGTACTTC
.	TRBD2	TRBV20-1	TRBJ2-7	CSASAAGEGNHEQYF	TGCAGTGCTAGTGCAGCGGGAGAAGGTAACCACGAGCAGTACTTC
.	.	TRBV12-3/TRBV12-4	TRBJ2-6	CASSLGTFGISGANVLTF	TGTGCCAGCAGTTTGGGGACATTTGGAATCTCTGGGGCCAACGTCCTGACTTTC